The text below deals with one T cell receptor (beta chain). This sample stems from a study of CD8 T cells in Susac syndrome. Study in general: Within the sequenced group of Susac syndrome patients, over five showed active disease and eight were in remission.

About 0.45 to 1 ug RNA was reverse transcribed with random hexamers. Coverage of TCR beta CDR3 amplification by immunoSEQ multiplex PCR extended to 54 Vbeta and 13 Jbeta. TCRdb itself ran the immunoSEQ multiplex PCR reads through MiXCR, one entry per CDR3 protein. This table has about 23,000 distinct CDR3 sequences, around 93% appearing once. Under recently defined diagnostic criteria, the patients with Susac syndrome qualified as having definite or probable disease. Germline V gene lookup returns CDR1 LGHNA and CDR2 YNFKEQ. This CDR3 is 16 amino acids long. Losses at the gene ends were 0 bases for V and 6 bases for J; bases not matched to a gene: 8.

This chain joins TRBV4-2 and TRBJ2-3; 8 nucleotides match TRBD1. The specimen was CD8+ T cells from PBMCs. The sequence derives from a human donor with Susac syndrome. CDR3 protein: CASSQDGGQGSDTQYF. CDR3 bases: TGTGCCAGCAGCCAAGATGGAGGACAGGGATCGGATACGCAGTATTTT.